This paragraph reports one TCR beta chain. TCRdb ran MiXCR on the RT-PCR reads and lists one entry per CDR3 protein. The sample lists about 520,000 distinct CDR3 sequences; 25% were seen once. The sample belongs to a study of response to subunit inactivated influenza vaccine. The CDR3 runs to 13 residues. Germline V CDR1 and CDR2: MDHEN, SYDVKM. V lost 5 bases to trimming and J lost 11 bases, with 18 bases between them. The material was CD4+ T cells sorted from PBMCs, obtained 5 days after vaccination. The chain joins TRBV28 to TRBJ1-1; D is ambiguous. The receptor's source is a man aged 45-65 years who received an inactivated influenza vaccine. Written as DNA, the CDR3 is TGTGCCAGCAGTCTACCGGACCGTTTTGCGGCTTTCTTT. As protein: CASSLPDRFAAFF.